This TCR beta chain was captured in a study of Graves' ophthalmopathy and Graves' hyperthyroidism. As for the study in general: Before any treatment, peripheral blood was taken at the initial diagnosis.

This clonotype was found many times. From RNA, the CDR3 regions of TCR beta chains were amplified and sequenced. Scientists carried out first-round RT-PCR using HTBI primers and then a second-round multiplex PCR. MiXCR, run by TCRdb on the multiplex PCR reads, gives a single entry per CDR3 protein. There are 350,000 to 400,000 distinct CDR3 sequences in the sample; 15% to 17% occur only once, and roughly 7% lies in the top ten. V was pared by 3 bases and J by 7 bases, with 31 bases between. The CDR3 consists of 19 residues. The germline V gene has CDR1 SGHVS and CDR2 FQNEAQ. The material sequenced was peripheral blood. The receptor was derived from a woman in her late teens or twenties with stable Graves' hyperthyroidism. The chain joins TRBV7-8 to TRBJ2-7, with D tentatively TRBD1 (6 bases). As DNA, the CDR3 is TGTGCCAGCAGCTTCGGGTTAGGACAGAGCAAACGTCCCCATCGGGAGCAGTACTTC. It codes for CASSFGLGQSKRPHREQYF.